This record covers a single T cell receptor (beta chain). This specimen belongs to a study of human T cells and chemical hapten exposure. Study in general: Patch tests put 0.01% DPC on the upper back, read at 6 days.

One entry per CDR3 protein, called by TCRdb with MiXCR from the RACE reads. The top ten clones hold 2.3% of a sample with about 260,000 distinct CDR3 sequences, over 8% of them seen once. The CDR3 loop spans 14 amino acids. V was pared by 0 bases and J by 0 bases, with 7 bases between. The germline V gene encodes CDR1 DFQATT and CDR2 SNEGSKA (reference sequence). Documented time point: pre-sensitization, week 0. Treatment in this sample: therapeutic diphenylcyclopropenone sensitization with weekly scalp DPC. The starting material, unfractionated whole blood, was used for total RNA extraction. This specimen was whole blood, taken in connection with sensitization to the hapten diphenylcyclopropenone (DPC). The chain employs TRBV20-1 and TRBJ2-3; D is perhaps TRBD2 (5 bases). This receptor was obtained from a woman aged 40 to 50 with alopecia areata. Some clones in this sample may be carry-over from other donors' samples. This CDR3 reads CSARDWTSTDTQYF. Written as DNA, the CDR3 is TGCAGTGCTAGAGATTGGACTAGCACAGATACGCAGTATTTT.